The rows below give T cell receptor beta chains drawn from one sample of a study of T cells in Graves' hyperthyroidism and ophthalmopathy. TCRdb analysed the multiplex PCR reads with MiXCR anew, one entry per CDR3 protein. The sample records a few hundred thousand distinct CDR3 sequences, around 15% being singletons. Sample: blood. These receptors were collected from a woman aged 25 to 39 with Graves' ophthalmopathy. The CDR3 runs from the conserved cysteine through the conserved F or W. Fields, in order: V gene, D gene, J gene, clone size, CDR3 DNA, CDR3 protein. A D gene is named only where the DNA matches it firmly. Some rows have no size entry. The others give once, few or many, or a class for an expanded clone.

V: TRBV9
D: TRBD2
J: TRBJ2-2
size: many
DNA: TGTGCCAGCAGCGTAGCCCCGGCGGGACTAGTATTCACCGGGGAGCTGTTTTTT
CDR3: CASSVAPAGLVFTGELFF

V: TRBV24-1
D: TRBD1
J: TRBJ2-2
size: many
DNA: TGTGCCACTAGGGACAGGAACACCGGGGAGCTGTTTTTT
CDR3: CATRDRNTGELFF

V: TRBV20-1
D: TRBD1
J: TRBJ2-2
size: many
DNA: TGCAGTGCCGTACAGGGGCCCATTTCCGGGGAGCTGTTTTTT
CDR3: CSAVQGPISGELFF

V: TRBV9
D: TRBD1
J: TRBJ2-7
size: NA
DNA: TGTGCCAGCAGCGTAGGAAAGGGAAGGGGGCTGGAAGAGCAGTACTTC
CDR3: CASSVGKGRGLEEQYF

V: TRBV14
D: TRBD1
J: TRBJ1-3
size: many
DNA: TGTGCCAGCAGCCTGCGGACAGGAGACTCGGGAAACACCATATATTTT
CDR3: CASSLRTGDSGNTIYF

V: TRBV6-1
D: NA
J: TRBJ2-7
size: few
DNA: TGTGCCACCAACCAGCTACGTACCTACGAGCAGTACTTC
CDR3: CATNQLRTYEQYF

V: TRBV20-1
D: NA
J: TRBJ2-2
size: many
DNA: TGCAGTGCTAGACCAAGGGGACAAAGTACCGGGGAGCTGTTTTTT
CDR3: CSARPRGQSTGELFF

V: TRBV11-2
D: TRBD2
J: TRBJ2-7
size: many
DNA: TGTGCCAGCAGTCGGATAAGCGGGAACTCCTACGAGCAGTACTTC
CDR3: CASSRISGNSYEQYF

V: TRBV30
D: NA
J: TRBJ2-1
size: many
DNA: TGTGCCTGGAGTGCCCGATTGGGACTGACGTTAGGTGGTTATGAGCAGTTCTTC
CDR3: CAWSARLGLTLGGYEQFF

V: TRBV3-1
D: TRBD1
J: TRBJ2-1
size: many
DNA: TGTGCCAGCAGCCTAGCCGTGTCCAGGGGGCCTTTCGATGAGCAGTTCTTC
CDR3: CASSLAVSRGPFDEQFF

V: TRBV7-9
D: NA
J: TRBJ1-4
size: NA
DNA: TGTGCCAGCAGCTTAGGACGTGAAAAACTGTTTTTT
CDR3: CASSLGREKLFF

V: TRBV20-1
D: NA
J: TRBJ1-4
size: many
DNA: TGCAGTGCTCCTCGGATTGCAACTAATGAAAAACTGTTTTTT
CDR3: CSAPRIATNEKLFF

V: TRBV19
D: TRBD1
J: TRBJ2-2
size: many
DNA: TGTGCCATCCATGCCGGGACAGTCGGCGGGGAGCTGTTTTTT
CDR3: CAIHAGTVGGELFF

V: TRBV11-2
D: TRBD2
J: TRBJ2-7
size: NA
DNA: TGTGCCAGCAGCGTCTTCGTTGGAGCGGGACTAGCGGGGGGCCTAACCTACGAGCAGTACTTC
CDR3: CASSVFVGAGLAGGLTYEQYF

V: TRBV7-3
D: NA
J: TRBJ2-7
size: many
DNA: TGTGCCAGCAGCTTTTACAGGTACGAGCAGTACTTC
CDR3: CASSFYRYEQYF

V: TRBV15
D: NA
J: TRBJ1-3
size: NA
DNA: TGTGCCACCAGCGGACGTTTTACTGGAAACACCATATATTTT
CDR3: CATSGRFTGNTIYF

V: TRBV6-1
D: NA
J: TRBJ1-3
size: many
DNA: TGTGCCAGCAGTTACCGCGGCTCGACAGTCAAGAGCTCTGGAAACACCATATATTTT
CDR3: CASSYRGSTVKSSGNTIYF

V: TRBV6-1
D: NA
J: TRBJ2-1
size: many
DNA: TGTGCCACCCACCGGGACACCATATACAATGAGCAGTTCTTC
CDR3: CATHRDTIYNEQFF

V: TRBV12-3/TRBV12-4
D: TRBD1
J: TRBJ1-1
size: many
DNA: TGTGCCAGCAGTCGACCTCGACAGGGTTGGGAGAACACTGAAGCTTTCTTT
CDR3: CASSRPRQGWENTEAFF

V: TRBV20-1
D: NA
J: TRBJ2-1
size: many
DNA: TGCAGTGCTAGAGAACGGGACTCGAGCTCCTACAATGAGCAGTTCTTC
CDR3: CSARERDSSSYNEQFF

V: TRBV6-1
D: TRBD2
J: TRBJ2-5
size: NA
DNA: TGTGCCAGCGGCCTGGGGGGGGGGCAAGAGACCCAGTACTTC
CDR3: CASGLGGGQETQYF

V: TRBV15
D: NA
J: TRBJ1-6
size: many
DNA: TGTGCCACCAGCGACGGCAGCTCCTATAATTCACCCCTCCACTTT
CDR3: CATSDGSSYNSPLHF

V: TRBV20-1
D: TRBD2
J: TRBJ2-3
size: many
DNA: TGCAGTGCTAGGGGACTAGCGGGGAGAGATACGCAGTATTTT
CDR3: CSARGLAGRDTQYF

V: TRBV11-2
D: TRBD1
J: TRBJ1-2
size: NA
DNA: TGTGCCAGCAGCCTCAGCTATCCCCGTAGGACAGGGGGCCCCAACTATGGCTACACCTTC
CDR3: CASSLSYPRRTGGPNYGYTF

V: TRBV6-1
D: NA
J: TRBJ1-6
size: NA
DNA: TGTGCCAGCACCCGAGACGTAGCCTATAATTCACCCCTCCACTTT
CDR3: CASTRDVAYNSPLHF

V: TRBV29-1
D: NA
J: TRBJ2-1
size: NA
DNA: TGCAGCGTTGAACTCTTGCGGTTGAGCTCCTACAATGAGCAGTTCTTC
CDR3: CSVELLRLSSYNEQFF

V: TRBV20-1
D: NA
J: TRBJ2-3
size: many
DNA: TGCAGTGCTAGGCAGCTGACAGATACGCAGTATTTT
CDR3: CSARQLTDTQYF

V: TRBV20-1
D: NA
J: TRBJ1-3
size: few
DNA: TGCAGTGCTTCGGTTAGTCTCTCTGGAAACACCATATATTTT
CDR3: CSASVSLSGNTIYF

V: TRBV5-1
D: NA
J: TRBJ2-5
size: NA
DNA: TGCGCCAGCAGACGGACTGACCAAGAGACCCAGTACTTC
CDR3: CASRRTDQETQYF

V: TRBV3-1
D: NA
J: TRBJ2-3
size: many
DNA: TGTGCCAGCAGCCAAGATATCGGCACAGATACGCAGTATTTT
CDR3: CASSQDIGTDTQYF

V: TRBV28
D: NA
J: TRBJ1-5
size: many
DNA: TGTGCCAGCAGCGCTCCCGGGAGACCCAATCAGCCCCAGCATTTT
CDR3: CASSAPGRPNQPQHF

V: TRBV29-1
D: TRBD2
J: TRBJ2-5
size: many
DNA: TGCAGCGTTGAAGATCTCGGCGGGGGGGCGGAGACCCAGTACTTC
CDR3: CSVEDLGGGAETQYF